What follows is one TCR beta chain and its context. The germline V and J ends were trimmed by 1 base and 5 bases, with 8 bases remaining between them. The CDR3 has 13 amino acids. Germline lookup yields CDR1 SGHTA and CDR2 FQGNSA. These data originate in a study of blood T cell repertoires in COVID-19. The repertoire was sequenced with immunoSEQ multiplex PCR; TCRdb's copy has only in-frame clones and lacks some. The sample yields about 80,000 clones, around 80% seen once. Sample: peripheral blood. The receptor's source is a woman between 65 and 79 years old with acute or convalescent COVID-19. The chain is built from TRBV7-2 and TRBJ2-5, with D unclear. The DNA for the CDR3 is TGTGCCAGCAGCTTAGGGAGAAAGGAGACCCAGTACTTC. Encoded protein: CASSLGRKETQYF.